This T cell receptor (beta chain) is drawn from a study of regulatory T cells in long-lasting Graves disease. At the level of the study: Less than 3 months of antithyroid drugs had been taken by newly diagnosed Graves' patients.

Sequencing libraries for TCR beta were prepared with iRepertoire HTBI primers and Arm-PCR of CDR3 regions. Source study methods: Identified across the samples were fewer than 70 TRBV segments and 14 TRBJ segments. MiXCR, applied by TCRdb to the multiplex PCR reads, yields one record per CDR3 protein. TCRdb, rather than the study authors, made the V and J calls. The sample includes 350,000 to 450,000 distinct CDR3 sequences, around 16% seen only once; the top ten take about 7.6%. V dropped 4 bases and J dropped 4; count of bases not matched to a gene: 7. Germline V gives CDR1 SGDLS, CDR2 YYNGEE. CDR3 length: 15 residues. Time point noted: newly diagnosed GD, antithyroid drugs for less than 3 months. Generation of the TCR library employed RNA extracted from PBMCs. Remarks on this clonotype: Its antigen is not known.

Study-wide findings and caveats: More public clonotypes were shared by persistent patients (around 2,800) than by new patients (under 1,000). Persistent disease samples used TRBV28, TRBJ1-2 and TRBJ2-5 preferentially.

These records were also assigned to another study, of T cells in Graves' hyperthyroidism and ophthalmopathy.

The sequencing used peripheral blood mononuclear cells (PBMCs), collected at new diagnosis, from a patient treated with antithyroid drugs. This clonotype was obtained from a woman aged 40-49 years with Graves disease. The rearrangement links TRBV9 to TRBJ1-4, with 7 nucleotides matching TRBD1. In nucleotides, the CDR3 is TGTGCCAGCAGCCCTCAGGGGGGGTATAATGAAAAACTGTTTTTT. Translation gives CASSPQGGYNEKLFF. The variable domain in full, completed from reference TRBV9 and TRBJ1-4, reads DSGVTQTPKHLITATGQRVTLRCSPRSGDLSVYWYQQSLDQGLQFLIQYYNGEERAKGNILERFSAQQFPDLHSELNLSSLELGDSALYFCASSPQGGYNEKLFFGSGTQLSVL.